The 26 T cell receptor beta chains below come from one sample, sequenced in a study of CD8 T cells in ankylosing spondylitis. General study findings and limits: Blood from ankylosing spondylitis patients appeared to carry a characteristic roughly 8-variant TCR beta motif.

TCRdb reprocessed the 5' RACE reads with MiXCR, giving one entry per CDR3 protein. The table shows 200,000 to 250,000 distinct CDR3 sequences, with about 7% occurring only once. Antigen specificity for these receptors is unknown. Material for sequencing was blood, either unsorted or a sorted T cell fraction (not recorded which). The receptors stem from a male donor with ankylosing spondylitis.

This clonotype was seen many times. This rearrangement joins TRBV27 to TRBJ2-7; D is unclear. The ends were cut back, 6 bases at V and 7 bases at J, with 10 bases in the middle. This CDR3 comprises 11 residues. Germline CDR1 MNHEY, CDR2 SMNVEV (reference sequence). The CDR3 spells CASSFGREQYF. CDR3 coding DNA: TGTGCCAGCAGCTTTGGGCGGGAGCAGTACTTC.

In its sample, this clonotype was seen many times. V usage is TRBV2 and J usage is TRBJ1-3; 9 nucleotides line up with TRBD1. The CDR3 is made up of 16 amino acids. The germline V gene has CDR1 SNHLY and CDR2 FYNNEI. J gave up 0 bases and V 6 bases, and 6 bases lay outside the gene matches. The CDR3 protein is CASRAGQGYSGNTIYF. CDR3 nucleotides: TGTGCCAGCAGAGCGGGACAGGGCTACTCTGGAAACACCATATATTTT.

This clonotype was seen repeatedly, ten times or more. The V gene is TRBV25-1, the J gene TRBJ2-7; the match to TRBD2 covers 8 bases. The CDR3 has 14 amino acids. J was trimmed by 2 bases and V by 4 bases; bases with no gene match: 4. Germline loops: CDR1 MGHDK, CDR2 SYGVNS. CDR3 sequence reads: CASSVTSEAYEQYF. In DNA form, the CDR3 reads TGTGCCAGCAGTGTGACTAGCGAAGCCTACGAGCAGTACTTC.

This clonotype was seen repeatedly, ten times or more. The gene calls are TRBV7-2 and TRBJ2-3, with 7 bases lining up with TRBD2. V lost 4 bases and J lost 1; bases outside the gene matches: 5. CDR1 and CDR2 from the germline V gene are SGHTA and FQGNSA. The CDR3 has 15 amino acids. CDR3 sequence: CASSWTLAGTDTQYF. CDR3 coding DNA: TGTGCCAGCAGCTGGACGCTAGCGGGCACAGATACGCAGTATTTT.

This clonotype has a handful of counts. The CDR3: CSATPRDRPQETQYF. The CDR3 DNA sequence: TGCAGTGCTACCCCCCGGGACAGACCTCAAGAGACCCAGTACTTC. V gene TRBV20-1 combines with J gene TRBJ2-5, with 7 nucleotides matching TRBD1. This CDR3 has 15 amino acids. Germline V gene sequence: CDR1 DFQATT, CDR2 SNEGSKA (reference sequence). V shed 4 bases and J 2 bases; nucleotides not matched to a gene: 10.

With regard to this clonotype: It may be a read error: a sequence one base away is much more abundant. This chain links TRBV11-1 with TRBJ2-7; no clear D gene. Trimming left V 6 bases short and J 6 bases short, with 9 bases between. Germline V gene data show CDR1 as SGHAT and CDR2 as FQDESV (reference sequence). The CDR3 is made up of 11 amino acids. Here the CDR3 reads CASSYGSEQYF. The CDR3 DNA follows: TGTGCCAGCAGTTACGGGTCCGAGCAGTACTTC.

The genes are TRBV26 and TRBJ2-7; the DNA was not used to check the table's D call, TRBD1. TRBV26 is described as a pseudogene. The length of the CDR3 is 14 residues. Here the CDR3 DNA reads TGTGCCAGCAGCCCCGGGCAGAACTTCTACGAGCAGTACTTC. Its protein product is CASSPGQNFYEQYF.

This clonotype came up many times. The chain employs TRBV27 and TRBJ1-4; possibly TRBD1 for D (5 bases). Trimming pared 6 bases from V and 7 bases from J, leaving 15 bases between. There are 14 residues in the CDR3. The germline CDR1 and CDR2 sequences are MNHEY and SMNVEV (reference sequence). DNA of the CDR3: TGTGCCAGCAGAACTGGTGGGGCTGGTGAAAAACTGTTTTTT. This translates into CASRTGGAGEKLFF.

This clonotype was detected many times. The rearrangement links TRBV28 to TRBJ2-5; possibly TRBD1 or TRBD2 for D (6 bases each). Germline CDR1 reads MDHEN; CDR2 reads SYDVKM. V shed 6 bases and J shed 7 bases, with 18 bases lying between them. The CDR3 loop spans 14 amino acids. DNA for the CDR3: TGTGCCAGCAGCCCCCGTGGGGGGCACCGGACCCAGTACTTC. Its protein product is CASSPRGGHRTQYF.

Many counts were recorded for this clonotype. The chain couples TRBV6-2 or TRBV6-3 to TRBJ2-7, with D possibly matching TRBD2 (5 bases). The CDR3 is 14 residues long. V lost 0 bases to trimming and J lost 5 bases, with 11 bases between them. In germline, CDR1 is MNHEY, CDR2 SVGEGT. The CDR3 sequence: CASSYSDSEDEQYF. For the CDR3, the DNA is TGTGCCAGCAGTTACTCGGACTCTGAAGACGAGCAGTACTTC.

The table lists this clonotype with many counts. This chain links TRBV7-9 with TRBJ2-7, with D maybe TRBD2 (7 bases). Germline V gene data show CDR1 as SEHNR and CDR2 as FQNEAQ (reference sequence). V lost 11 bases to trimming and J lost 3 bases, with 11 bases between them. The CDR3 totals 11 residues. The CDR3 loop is CAGGAGYEQYF. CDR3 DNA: TGTGCCGGGGGGGCAGGCTACGAGCAGTACTTC.

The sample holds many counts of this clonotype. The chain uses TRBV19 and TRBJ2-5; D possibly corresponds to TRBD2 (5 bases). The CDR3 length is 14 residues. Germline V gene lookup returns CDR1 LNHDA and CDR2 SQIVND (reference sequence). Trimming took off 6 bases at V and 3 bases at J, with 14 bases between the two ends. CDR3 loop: CASSPGVEEETQYF. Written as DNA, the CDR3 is TGTGCCAGTAGCCCCGGGGTTGAGGAAGAGACCCAGTACTTC.

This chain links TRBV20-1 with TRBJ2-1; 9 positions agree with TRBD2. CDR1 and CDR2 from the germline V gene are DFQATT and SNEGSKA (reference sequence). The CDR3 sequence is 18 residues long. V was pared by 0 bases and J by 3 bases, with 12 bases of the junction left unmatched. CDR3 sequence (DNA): TGCAGTGCTAGAGATCGGATAGCGGGAGTCCTGAGCTACAATGAGCAGTTCTTC. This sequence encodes CSARDRIAGVLSYNEQFF.

CDR3 in DNA: TGTGCCAGCAGTTACGGGGGTTGGGATCGGCCCCAGCATTTT. It codes for CASSYGGWDRPQHF. The J gene is TRBJ1-5, the V gene TRBV6-5; a possible D gene is TRBD1 (5 bases). This CDR3 comprises 14 residues. Germline V gene data show CDR1 as MNHEY and CDR2 as SVGAGI. Trimming cost V 2 bases and J 9 bases, with 14 bases left between them.

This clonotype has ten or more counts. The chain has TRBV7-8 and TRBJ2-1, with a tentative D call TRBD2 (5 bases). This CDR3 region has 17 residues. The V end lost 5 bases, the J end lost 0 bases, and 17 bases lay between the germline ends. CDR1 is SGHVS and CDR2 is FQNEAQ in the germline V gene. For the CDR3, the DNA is TGTGCCAGCAGCCACTACCCCGAAGGGAGCTCCTACAATGAGCAGTTCTTC. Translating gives CASSHYPEGSSYNEQFF.

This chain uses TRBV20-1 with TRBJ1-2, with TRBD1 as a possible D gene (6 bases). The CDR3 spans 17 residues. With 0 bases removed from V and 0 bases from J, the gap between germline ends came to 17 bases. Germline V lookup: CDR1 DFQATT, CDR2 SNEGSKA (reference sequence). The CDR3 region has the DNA TGCAGTGCTAGAGATAGGGGGTTGGGGGCCGCTAACTATGGCTACACCTTC. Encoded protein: CSARDRGLGAANYGYTF.

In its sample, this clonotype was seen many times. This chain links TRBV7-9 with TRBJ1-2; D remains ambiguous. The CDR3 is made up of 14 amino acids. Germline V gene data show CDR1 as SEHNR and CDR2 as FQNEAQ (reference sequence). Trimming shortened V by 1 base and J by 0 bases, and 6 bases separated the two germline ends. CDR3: CASSLGTTNYGYTF. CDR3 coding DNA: TGTGCCAGCAGCTTAGGGACGACTAACTATGGCTACACCTTC. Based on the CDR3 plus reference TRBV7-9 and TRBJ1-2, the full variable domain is DTGVSQNPRHKITKRGQNVTFRCDPISEHNRLYWYRQTLGQGPEFLTYFQNEAQLEKSRLLSDRFSAERPKGSFSTLEIQRTEQGDSAMYLCASSLGTTNYGYTFGSGTRLTVV.

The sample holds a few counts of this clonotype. This CDR3 reads CASSLGRGMMHYEQYF. Written as DNA, the CDR3 is TGCGCCAGCAGCTTGGGACGCGGGATGATGCACTACGAGCAGTACTTC. The chain carries TRBV5-1 and TRBJ2-7, with a tentative D call TRBD2 (6 bases). The CDR3 runs 16 residues. CDR1 and CDR2 from the germline V gene are SGHRS and YFSETQ. V lost 0 bases to trimming and J lost 3 bases, with 16 bases between them.

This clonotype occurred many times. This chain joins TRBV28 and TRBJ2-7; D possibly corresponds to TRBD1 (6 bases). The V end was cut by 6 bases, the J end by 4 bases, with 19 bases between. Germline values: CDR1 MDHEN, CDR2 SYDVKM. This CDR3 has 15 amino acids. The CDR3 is CASRPTLDSGYEQYF. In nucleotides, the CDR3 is TGTGCCAGCAGACCAACCCTGGACAGTGGATACGAGCAGTACTTC.

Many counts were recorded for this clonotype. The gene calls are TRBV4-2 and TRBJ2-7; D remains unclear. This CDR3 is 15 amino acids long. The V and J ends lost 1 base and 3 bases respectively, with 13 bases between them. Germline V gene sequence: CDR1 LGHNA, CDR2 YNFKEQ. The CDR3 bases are TGTGCCAGCAGCCAAGGTACCGGGCCTTACTACGAGCAGTACTTC. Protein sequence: CASSQGTGPYYEQYF.

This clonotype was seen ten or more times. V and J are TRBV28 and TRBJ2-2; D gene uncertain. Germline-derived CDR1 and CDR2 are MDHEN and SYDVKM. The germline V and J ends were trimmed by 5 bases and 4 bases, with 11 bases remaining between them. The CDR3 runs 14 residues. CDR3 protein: CASSPSGGTGELFF. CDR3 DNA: TGTGCCAGCAGTCCTTCAGGTGGCACCGGGGAGCTGTTTTTT.

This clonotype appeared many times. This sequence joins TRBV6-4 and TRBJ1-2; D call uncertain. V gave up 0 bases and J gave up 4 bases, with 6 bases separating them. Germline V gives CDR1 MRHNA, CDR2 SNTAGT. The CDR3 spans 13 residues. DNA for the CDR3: TGTGCCAGCAGTGACTCGGAAGGCTATGGCTACACCTTC. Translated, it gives CASSDSEGYGYTF.

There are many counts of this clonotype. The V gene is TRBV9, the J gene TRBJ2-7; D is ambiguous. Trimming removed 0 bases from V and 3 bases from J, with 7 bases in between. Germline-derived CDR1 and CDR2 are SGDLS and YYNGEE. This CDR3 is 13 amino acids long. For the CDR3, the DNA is TGTGCCAGCAGCGTAGAACAAATCTACGAGCAGTACTTC. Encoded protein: CASSVEQIYEQYF.

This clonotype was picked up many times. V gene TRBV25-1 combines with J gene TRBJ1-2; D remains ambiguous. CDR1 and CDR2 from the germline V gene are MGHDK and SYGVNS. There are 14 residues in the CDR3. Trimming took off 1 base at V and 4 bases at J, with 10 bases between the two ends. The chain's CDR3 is CASSEFGLIYGYTF. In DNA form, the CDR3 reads TGTGCCAGCAGTGAATTTGGGCTAATCTATGGCTACACCTTC.

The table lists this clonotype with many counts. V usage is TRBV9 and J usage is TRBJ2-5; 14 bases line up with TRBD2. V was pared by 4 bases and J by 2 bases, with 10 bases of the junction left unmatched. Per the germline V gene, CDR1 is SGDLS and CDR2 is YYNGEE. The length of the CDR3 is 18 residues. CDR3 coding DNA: TGTGCCAGCAGCCGACGACTAGCGGGGGGGAAAATTCAAGAGACCCAGTACTTC. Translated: CASSRRLAGGKIQETQYF.

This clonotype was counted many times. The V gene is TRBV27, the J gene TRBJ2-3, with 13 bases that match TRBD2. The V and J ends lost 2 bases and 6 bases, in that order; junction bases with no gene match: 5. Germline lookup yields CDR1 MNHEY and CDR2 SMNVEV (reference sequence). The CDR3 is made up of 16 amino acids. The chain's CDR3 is CASSLKLAGGPDTQYF. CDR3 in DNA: TGTGCCAGCAGTTTAAAACTAGCGGGGGGGCCCGATACGCAGTATTTT.